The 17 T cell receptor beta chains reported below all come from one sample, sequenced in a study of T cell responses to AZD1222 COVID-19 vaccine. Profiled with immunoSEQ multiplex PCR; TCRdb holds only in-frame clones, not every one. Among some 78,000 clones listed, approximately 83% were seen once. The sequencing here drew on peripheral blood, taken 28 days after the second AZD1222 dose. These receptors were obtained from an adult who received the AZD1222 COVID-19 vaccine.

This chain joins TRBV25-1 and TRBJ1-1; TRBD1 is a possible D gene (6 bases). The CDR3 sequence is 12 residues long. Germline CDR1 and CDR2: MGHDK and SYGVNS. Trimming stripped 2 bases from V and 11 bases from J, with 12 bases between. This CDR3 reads CASSETGAAAFF. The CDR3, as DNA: TGTGCCAGCAGTGAAACGGGGGCCGCGGCTTTCTTT. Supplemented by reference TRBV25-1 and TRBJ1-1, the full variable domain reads EADIYQTPRYLVIGTGKKITLECSQTMGHDKMYWYQQDPGMELHLIHYSYGVNSTEKGDLSSESTVSRIRTEHFPLTLESARPSHTSQYLCASSETGAAAFFGQGTRLTVV.

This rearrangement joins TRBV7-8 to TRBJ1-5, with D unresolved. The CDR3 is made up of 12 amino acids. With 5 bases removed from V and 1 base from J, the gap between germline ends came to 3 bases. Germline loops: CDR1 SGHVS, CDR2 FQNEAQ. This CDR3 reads CASSVSNQPQHF. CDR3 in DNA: TGTGCCAGCAGCGTCAGCAATCAGCCCCAGCATTTT.

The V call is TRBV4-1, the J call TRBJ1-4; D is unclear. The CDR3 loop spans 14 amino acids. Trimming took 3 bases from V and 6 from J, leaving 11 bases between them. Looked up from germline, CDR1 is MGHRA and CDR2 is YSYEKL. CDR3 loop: CASSHGTGYEKLFF. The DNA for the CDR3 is TGCGCCAGCAGCCACGGTACGGGCTATGAAAAACTGTTTTTT.

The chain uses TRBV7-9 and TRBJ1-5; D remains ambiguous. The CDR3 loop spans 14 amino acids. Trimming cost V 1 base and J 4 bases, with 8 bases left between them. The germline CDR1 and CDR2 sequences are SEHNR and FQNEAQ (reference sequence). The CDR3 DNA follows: TGTGCCAGCAGCTTAGGCACTTCGAATCAGCCCCAGCATTTT. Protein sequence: CASSLGTSNQPQHF.

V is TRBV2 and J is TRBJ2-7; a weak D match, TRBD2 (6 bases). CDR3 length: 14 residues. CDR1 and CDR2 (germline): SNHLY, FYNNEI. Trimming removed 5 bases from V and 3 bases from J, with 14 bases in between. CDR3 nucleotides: TGTGCCAGCAGTACCAACGGGGGAGGCTACGAGCAGTACTTC. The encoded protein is CASSTNGGGYEQYF.

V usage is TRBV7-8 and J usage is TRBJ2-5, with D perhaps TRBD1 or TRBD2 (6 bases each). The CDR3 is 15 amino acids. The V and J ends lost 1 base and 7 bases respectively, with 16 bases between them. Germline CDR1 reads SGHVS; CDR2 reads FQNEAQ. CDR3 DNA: TGTGCCAGCAGCTTAGATAGGGGGGTCCTGGCGACCCAGTACTTC. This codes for CASSLDRGVLATQYF.

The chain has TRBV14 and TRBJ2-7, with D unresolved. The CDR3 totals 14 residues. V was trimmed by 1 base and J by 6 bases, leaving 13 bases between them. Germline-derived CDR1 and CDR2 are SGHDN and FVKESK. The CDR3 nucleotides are TGTGCCAGCAGCCAAGGGGCCTTAACCGGCGAGCAGTACTTC. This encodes CASSQGALTGEQYF.

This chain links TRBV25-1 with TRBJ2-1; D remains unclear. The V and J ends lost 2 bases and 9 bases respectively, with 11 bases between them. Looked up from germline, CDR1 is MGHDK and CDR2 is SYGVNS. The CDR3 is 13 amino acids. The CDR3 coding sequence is TGTGCCAGCAGTGAAACATTGAGCTCTGAGCAGTTCTTC. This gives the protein CASSETLSSEQFF. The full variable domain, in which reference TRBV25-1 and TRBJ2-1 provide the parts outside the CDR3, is EADIYQTPRYLVIGTGKKITLECSQTMGHDKMYWYQQDPGMELHLIHYSYGVNSTEKGDLSSESTVSRIRTEHFPLTLESARPSHTSQYLCASSETLSSEQFFGPGTRLTVL.

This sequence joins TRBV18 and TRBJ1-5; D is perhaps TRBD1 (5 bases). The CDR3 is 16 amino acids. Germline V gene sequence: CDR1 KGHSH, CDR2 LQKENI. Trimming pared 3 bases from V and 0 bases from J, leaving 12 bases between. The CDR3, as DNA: TGTGCCAGCTCACCCCAGACAGTTTATAGCAATCAGCCCCAGCATTTT. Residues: CASSPQTVYSNQPQHF.

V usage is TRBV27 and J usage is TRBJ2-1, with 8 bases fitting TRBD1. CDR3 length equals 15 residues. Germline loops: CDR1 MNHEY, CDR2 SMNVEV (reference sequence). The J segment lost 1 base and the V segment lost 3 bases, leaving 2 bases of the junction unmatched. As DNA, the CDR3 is TGTGCCAGCAGTTTGGGGACAGGTTCCTACAATGAGCAGTTCTTC. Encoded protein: CASSLGTGSYNEQFF.

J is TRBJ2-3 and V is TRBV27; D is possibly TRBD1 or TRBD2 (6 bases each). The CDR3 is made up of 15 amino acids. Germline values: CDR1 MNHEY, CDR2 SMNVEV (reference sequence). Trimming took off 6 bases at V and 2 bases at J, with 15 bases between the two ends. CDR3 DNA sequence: TGTGCCAGCAGGGCACAGGGAGGATACACAGATACGCAGTATTTT. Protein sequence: CASRAQGGYTDTQYF.

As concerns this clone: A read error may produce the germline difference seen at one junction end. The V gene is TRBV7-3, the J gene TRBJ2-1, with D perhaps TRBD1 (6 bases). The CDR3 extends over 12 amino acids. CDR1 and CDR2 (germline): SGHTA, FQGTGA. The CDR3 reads CASSSFEGELVF. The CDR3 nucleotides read TGTGCCAGCAGCTCCTTTGAGGGGGAACTGGTCTTC.

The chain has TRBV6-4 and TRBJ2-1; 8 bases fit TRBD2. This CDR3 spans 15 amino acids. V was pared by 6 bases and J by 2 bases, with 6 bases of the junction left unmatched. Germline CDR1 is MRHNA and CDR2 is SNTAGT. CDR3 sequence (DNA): TGTGCCAGCAGCCGGTCAGCGGGAGCCTACAATGAGCAGTTCTTC. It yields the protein CASSRSAGAYNEQFF.

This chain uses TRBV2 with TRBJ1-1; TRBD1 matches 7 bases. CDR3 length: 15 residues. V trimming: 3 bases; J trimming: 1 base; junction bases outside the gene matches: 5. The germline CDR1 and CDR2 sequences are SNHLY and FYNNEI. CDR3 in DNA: TGTGCCAGCAGTGACCCTACAGGGGAGAACACTGAAGCTTTCTTT. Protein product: CASSDPTGENTEAFF.

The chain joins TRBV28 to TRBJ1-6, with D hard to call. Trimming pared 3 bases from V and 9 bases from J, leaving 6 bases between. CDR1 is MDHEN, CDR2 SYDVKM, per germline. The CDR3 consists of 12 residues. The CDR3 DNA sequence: TGTGCCAGCAGTTTCAGGCTTTCACCCCTCCACTTT. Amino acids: CASSFRLSPLHF. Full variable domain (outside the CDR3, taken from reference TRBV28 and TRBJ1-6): DVKVTQSSRYLVKRTGEKVFLECVQDMDHENMFWYRQDPGLGLRLIYFSYDVKMKEKGDIPEGYSVSREKKERFSLILESASTNQTSMYLCASSFRLSPLHFGNGTRLTVT.

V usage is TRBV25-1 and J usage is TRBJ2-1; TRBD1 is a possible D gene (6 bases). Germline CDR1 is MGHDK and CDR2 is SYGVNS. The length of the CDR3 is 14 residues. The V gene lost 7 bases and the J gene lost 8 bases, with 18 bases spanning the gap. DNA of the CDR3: TGTGCCAGCACTGACAGGACACGGAGCGATGAGCAGTTCTTC. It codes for CASTDRTRSDEQFF.

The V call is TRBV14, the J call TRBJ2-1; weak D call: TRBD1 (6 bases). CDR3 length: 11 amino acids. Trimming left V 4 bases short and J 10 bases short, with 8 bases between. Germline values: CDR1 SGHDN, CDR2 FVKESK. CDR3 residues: CASSRQVEQFF. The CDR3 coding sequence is TGTGCCAGCAGCCGACAGGTCGAGCAGTTCTTC.